This T cell receptor (beta chain) derives from a study of regulatory T cells in long-lasting Graves disease. Study-level results: Accuracy might have suffered from few samples.

The authors built TCR beta libraries using iRepertoire HTBI primers and Arm-PCR of CDR3 regions. One entry per CDR3 protein, called by TCRdb with MiXCR from the multiplex PCR reads. The table includes hundreds of thousands of distinct CDR3 sequences, about 15% detected once. This clonotype was found a few times. Antigen unknown. Time point here: newly diagnosed GD, antithyroid drugs for less than 3 months. The TCR library was prepared using RNA isolated from PBMCs. CDR3 length: 17 residues. The V and J ends lost 0 bases and 1 base respectively, with 14 bases between them. Germline V lookup: CDR1 SGHDT, CDR2 YYEEEE. This same sample was also part of a study on T cells in Graves' hyperthyroidism and ophthalmopathy. That work contributes: Pregnant or lactating patients were excluded, as were those with uncontrolled infection or other autoimmune disease. Primed by the HTBI set, a first-round RT-PCR was run on the TCR CDR3.

This sequence was found in a man between 18 and 35 years old with Graves disease. The chain recombines TRBV5-6 with TRBJ1-5, with D maybe TRBD1 (5 bases). Sample: peripheral blood mononuclear cells (PBMCs), taken at new diagnosis, from a patient treated with antithyroid drugs. The CDR3: CASSLGQGGGSNQPQHF. The CDR3 nucleotides are TGTGCCAGCAGCTTGGGTCAGGGAGGAGGGAGCAATCAGCCCCAGCATTTT.